One and the same sample provided the 4 T cell receptor beta chains below, sequenced in a study of neurological immune-mediated disorders. TCRdb reprocessed the 5' RACE reads via MiXCR and lists one record per CDR3 protein. The sample includes around 30,000 distinct CDR3 sequences, approximately 4.1% of them seen just once. The sequenced sample consisted of CD4+ T cells from blood. The receptors originated from a woman aged 40 to 49 in good health.

This clonotype was seen repeatedly, ten times or more. The rearrangement joins TRBV21-1 to TRBJ2-5; the D segment call TRBD1 is taken from the table without a DNA check. TRBV21-1 is termed a pseudogene. CDR3 length: 15 residues. CDR3 DNA: TGTGCCAGCAGCATCCGACAGGCCGTACAAGAGACCCAGTACTTC. Amino acids: CASSIRQAVQETQYF.

This clonotype was picked up one time. The chain joins TRBV20-1 to TRBJ2-2; no firm D call. From germline, CDR1 is DFQATT and CDR2 SNEGSKA (reference sequence). The CDR3 is made up of 16 amino acids. The germline V and J ends were trimmed by 3 bases and 7 bases, with 21 bases remaining between them. This chain's CDR3 is CSASNPGIANNGELFF. In DNA, the CDR3 is TGCAGTGCTAGTAACCCAGGCATCGCGAATAACGGGGAGCTGTTTTTT.

This clonotype is labeled as medium-sized. This chain joins TRBV5-1 and TRBJ2-2; TRBD1 matches at 8 bases. This CDR3 comprises 15 residues. Germline assignment: CDR1 SGHRS and CDR2 YFSETQ. J gave up 4 bases and V 0 bases, and 2 bases lay outside the gene matches. CDR3 loop: CASSLDTGGTGELFF. Here the CDR3 DNA reads TGCGCCAGCAGCTTGGATACAGGGGGCACCGGGGAGCTGTTTTTT. The full variable domain, in which reference TRBV5-1 and TRBJ2-2 provide the parts outside the CDR3, is KAGVTQTPRYLIKTRGQQVTLSCSPISGHRSVSWYQQTPGQGLQFLFEYFSETQRNKGNFPGRFSGRQFSNSRSEMNVSTLELGDSALYLCASSLDTGGTGELFFGEGSRLTVL.

This clonotype was recorded many times. The chain couples TRBV24-1 to TRBJ2-7; 10 nucleotides agree with TRBD1. Per germline, CDR1 KGHDR and CDR2 SFDVKD. The CDR3 contains 13 residues. V dropped 6 bases and J dropped 6; count of bases not matched to a gene: 4. CDR3 nucleotides: TGTGCCACCAGTTCGACAGGGGGCATCGAGCAGTACTTC. Protein: CATSSTGGIEQYF.